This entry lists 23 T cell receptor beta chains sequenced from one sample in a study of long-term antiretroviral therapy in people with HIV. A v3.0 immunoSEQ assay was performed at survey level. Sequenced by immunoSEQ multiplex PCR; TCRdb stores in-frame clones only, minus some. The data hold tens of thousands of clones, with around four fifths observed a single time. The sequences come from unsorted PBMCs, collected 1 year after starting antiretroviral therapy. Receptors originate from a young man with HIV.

CDR3 nucleotide sequence: TGTGCCAGTAGTATAGGTCCAGCGGAGTATTACTACGAGCAGTACTTC. Translated: CASSIGPAEYYYEQYF. The rearrangement joins TRBV19 to TRBJ2-7; weak D call: TRBD2 (5 bases). The CDR3 spans 16 residues. Trimming shortened V by 1 base and J by 3 bases, and 16 bases separated the two germline ends. CDR1 is LNHDA, CDR2 SQIVND, per germline (reference sequence). The complete variable domain, with remaining parts taken from reference TRBV19 and TRBJ2-7, reads DGGITQSPKYLFRKEGQNVTLSCEQNLNHDAMYWYRQDPGQGLRLIYYSQIVNDFQKGDIAEGYSVSREKKESFPLTVTSAQKNPTAFYLCASSIGPAEYYYEQYFGPGTRLTVT.

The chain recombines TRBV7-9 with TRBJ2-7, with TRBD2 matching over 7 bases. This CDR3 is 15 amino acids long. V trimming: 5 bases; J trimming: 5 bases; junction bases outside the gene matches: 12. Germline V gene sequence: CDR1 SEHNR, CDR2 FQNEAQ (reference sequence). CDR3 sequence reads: CASSVRGGSENEQYF. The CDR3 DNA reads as TGTGCCAGCAGCGTGAGGGGCGGGAGTGAAAACGAGCAGTACTTC. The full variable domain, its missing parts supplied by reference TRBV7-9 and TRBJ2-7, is DTGVSQNPRHKITKRGQNVTFRCDPISEHNRLYWYRQTLGQGPEFLTYFQNEAQLEKSRLLSDRFSAERPKGSFSTLEIQRTEQGDSAMYLCASSVRGGSENEQYFGPGTRLTVT.

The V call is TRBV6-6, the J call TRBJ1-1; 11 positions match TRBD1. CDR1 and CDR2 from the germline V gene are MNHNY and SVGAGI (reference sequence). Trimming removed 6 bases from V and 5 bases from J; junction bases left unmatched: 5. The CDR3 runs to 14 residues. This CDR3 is CASRTGQGATEAFF. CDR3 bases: TGTGCCAGCAGAACTGGACAGGGGGCAACTGAAGCTTTCTTT.

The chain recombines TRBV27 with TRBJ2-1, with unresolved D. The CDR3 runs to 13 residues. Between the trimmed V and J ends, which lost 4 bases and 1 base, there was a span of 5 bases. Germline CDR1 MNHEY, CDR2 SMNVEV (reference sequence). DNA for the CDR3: TGTGCCAGCAGTTCGACATCCTACAATGAGCAGTTCTTC. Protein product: CASSSTSYNEQFF.

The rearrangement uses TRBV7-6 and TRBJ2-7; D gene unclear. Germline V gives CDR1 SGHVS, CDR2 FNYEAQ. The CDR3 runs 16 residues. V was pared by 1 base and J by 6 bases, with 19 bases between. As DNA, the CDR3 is TGTGCCAGCAGCTTAGGGTCTCAGCCTCCTTTTACCGAGCAGTACTTC. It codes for CASSLGSQPPFTEQYF.

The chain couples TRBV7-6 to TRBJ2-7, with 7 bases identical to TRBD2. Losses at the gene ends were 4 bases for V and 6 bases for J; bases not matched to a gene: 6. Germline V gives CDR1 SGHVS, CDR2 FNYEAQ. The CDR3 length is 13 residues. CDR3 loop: CASSYKRGSEQYF. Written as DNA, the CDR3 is TGTGCCAGCAGCTATAAGCGGGGTAGCGAGCAGTACTTC.

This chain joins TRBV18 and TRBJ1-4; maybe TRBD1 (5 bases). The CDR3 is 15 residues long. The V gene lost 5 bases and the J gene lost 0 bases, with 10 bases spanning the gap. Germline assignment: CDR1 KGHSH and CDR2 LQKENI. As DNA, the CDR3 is TGTGCCAGCTCAGAAGACAGAACAACTAATGAAAAACTGTTTTTT. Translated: CASSEDRTTNEKLFF.

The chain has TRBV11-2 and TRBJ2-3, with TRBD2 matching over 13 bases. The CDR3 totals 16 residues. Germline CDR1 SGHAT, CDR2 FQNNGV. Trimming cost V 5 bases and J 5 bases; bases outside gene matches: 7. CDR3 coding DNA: TGTGCCAGCAGCATAACTAGCGGGGGGGCCGGAGATACGCAGTATTTT. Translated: CASSITSGGAGDTQYF.

CDR3 sequence: CASSSGHLYEQYF. DNA for the CDR3: TGTGCCAGCAGTTCGGGACACCTTTACGAGCAGTACTTC. The V call is TRBV6-5, the J call TRBJ2-7; a possible D gene is TRBD1 (6 bases). Germline V gene lookup returns CDR1 MNHEY and CDR2 SVGAGI. V shed 4 bases and J shed 4 bases, with 11 bases lying between them. This CDR3 is 13 amino acids long.

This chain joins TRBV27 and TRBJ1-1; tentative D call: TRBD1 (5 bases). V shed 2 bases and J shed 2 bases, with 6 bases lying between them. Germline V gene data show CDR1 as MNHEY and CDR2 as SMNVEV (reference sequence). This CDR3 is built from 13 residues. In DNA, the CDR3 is TGTGCCAGCAGTTTAGGGGCAAACACTGAAGCTTTCTTT. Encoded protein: CASSLGANTEAFF.

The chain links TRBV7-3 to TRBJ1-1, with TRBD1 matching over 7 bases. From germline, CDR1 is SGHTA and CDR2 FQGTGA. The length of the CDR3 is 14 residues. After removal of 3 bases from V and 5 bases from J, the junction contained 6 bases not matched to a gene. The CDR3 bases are TGTGCCAGCAGCTTTACAGGGGCTGGGACTGAAGCTTTCTTT. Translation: CASSFTGAGTEAFF.

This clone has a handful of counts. The CDR3 protein is CASSPDNNQPQHF. DNA of the CDR3: TGTGCCAGCAGTCCCGACAACAATCAGCCCCAGCATTTT. The V and J genes are TRBV28 and TRBJ1-5; no clear D. The ends were cut back, 5 bases at V and 3 bases at J, with 8 bases in the middle. Looked up from germline, CDR1 is MDHEN and CDR2 is SYDVKM. CDR3 length equals 13 residues.

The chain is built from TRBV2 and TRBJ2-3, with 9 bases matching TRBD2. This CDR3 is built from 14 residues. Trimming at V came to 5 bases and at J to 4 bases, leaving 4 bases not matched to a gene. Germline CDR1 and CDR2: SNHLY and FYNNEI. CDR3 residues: CASSPGGGADTQYF. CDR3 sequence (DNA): TGTGCCAGCAGTCCCGGCGGGGGGGCAGATACGCAGTATTTT.

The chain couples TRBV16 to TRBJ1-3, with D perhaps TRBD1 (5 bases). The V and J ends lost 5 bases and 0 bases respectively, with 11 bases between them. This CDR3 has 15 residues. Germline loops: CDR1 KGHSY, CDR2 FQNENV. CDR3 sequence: CASSEGTHSGNTIYF. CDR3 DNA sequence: TGTGCCAGCAGCGAGGGGACCCACTCTGGAAACACCATATATTTT.

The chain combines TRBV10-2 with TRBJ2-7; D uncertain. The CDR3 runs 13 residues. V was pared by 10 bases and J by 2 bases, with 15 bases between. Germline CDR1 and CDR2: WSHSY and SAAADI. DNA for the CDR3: TGCGCCACCCAAGGGTTGGCCGCCTACGAGCAGTACTTC. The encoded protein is CATQGLAAYEQYF.

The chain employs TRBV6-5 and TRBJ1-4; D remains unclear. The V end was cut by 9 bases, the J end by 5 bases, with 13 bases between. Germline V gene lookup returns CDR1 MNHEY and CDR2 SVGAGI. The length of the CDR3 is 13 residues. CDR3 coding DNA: TGTGCCAGTTCAACTGGACGGAATGAAAAACTGTTTTTT. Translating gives CASSTGRNEKLFF.

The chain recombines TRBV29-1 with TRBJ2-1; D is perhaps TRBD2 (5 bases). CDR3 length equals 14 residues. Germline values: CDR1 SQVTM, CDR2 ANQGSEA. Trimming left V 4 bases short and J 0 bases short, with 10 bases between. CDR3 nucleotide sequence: TGCAGCGTTGGAGGGAGAGGCTCCTACAATGAGCAGTTCTTC. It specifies CSVGGRGSYNEQFF.

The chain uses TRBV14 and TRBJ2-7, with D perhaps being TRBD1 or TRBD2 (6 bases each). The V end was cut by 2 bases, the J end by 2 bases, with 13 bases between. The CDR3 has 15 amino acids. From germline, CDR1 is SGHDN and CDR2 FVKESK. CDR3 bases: TGTGCCAGCAGCCAAAGGGGGGACGGGGCCTACGAGCAGTACTTC. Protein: CASSQRGDGAYEQYF.

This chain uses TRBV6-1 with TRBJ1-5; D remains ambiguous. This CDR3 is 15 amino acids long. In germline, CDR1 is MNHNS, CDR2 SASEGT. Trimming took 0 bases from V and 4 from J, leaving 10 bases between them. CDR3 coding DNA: TGTGCCAGCAGTGAAGCTCGTTACAAAAATCAGCCCCAGCATTTT. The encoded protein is CASSEARYKNQPQHF.

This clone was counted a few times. CDR3: CASTRHPDGPYGYTF. The CDR3 DNA reads TGTGCCAGCACCCGGCATCCTGACGGACCCTATGGCTACACCTTC. The chain uses TRBV11-1 and TRBJ1-2; D unclear. V gave up 7 bases and J gave up 4 bases, with 19 bases separating them. Germline V lookup: CDR1 SGHAT, CDR2 FQDESV (reference sequence). The CDR3 runs to 15 residues.

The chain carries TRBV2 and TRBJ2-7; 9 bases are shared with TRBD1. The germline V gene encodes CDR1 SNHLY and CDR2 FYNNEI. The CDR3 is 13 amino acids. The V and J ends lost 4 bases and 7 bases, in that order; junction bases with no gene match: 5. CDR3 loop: CASSGDRGREQYF. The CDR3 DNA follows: TGTGCCAGCAGTGGAGACAGGGGGAGGGAGCAGTACTTC. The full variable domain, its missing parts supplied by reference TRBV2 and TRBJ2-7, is EPEVTQTPSHQVTQMGQEVILRCVPISNHLYFYWYRQILGQKVEFLVSFYNNEISEKSEIFDDQFSVERPDGSNFTLKIRSTKLEDSAMYFCASSGDRGREQYFGPGTRLTVT.

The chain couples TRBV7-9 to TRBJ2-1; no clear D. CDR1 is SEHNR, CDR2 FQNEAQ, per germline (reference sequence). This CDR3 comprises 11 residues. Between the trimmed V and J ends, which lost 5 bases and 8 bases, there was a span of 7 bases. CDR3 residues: CASSPSYEQFF. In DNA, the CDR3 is TGTGCCAGCAGCCCTAGTTATGAGCAGTTCTTC.

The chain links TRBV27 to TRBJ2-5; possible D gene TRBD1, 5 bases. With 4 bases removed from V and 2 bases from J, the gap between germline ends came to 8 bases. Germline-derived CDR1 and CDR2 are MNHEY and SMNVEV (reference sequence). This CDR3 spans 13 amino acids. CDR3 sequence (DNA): TGTGCCAGCAGTTGGGGCAGACAAGAGACCCAGTACTTC. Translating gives CASSWGRQETQYF.